This T cell receptor (beta chain) stems from a study of neurological immune-mediated disorders. As to time point: longitudinal time-point 3. TCRdb re-called the 5' RACE reads through MiXCR, storing one row per CDR3 protein. The sample carries about 81,000 distinct CDR3 sequences, about 4% recorded once. Trimming stripped 5 bases from V and 5 bases from J, with 15 bases between. The CDR3 covers 15 residues. At least ten counts were recorded for this clonotype. This sequence originates from a woman aged 55-70 years with multiple sclerosis. The chain carries TRBV12-3 or TRBV12-4 and TRBJ1-4; a possible D gene is TRBD1 (5 bases). Sequenced: PBMCs. The CDR3 loop is CASSRTAGQNEKLFF. Written as DNA, the CDR3 is TGTGCCAGCAGTAGGACGGCAGGGCAGAATGAAAAACTGTTTTTT.